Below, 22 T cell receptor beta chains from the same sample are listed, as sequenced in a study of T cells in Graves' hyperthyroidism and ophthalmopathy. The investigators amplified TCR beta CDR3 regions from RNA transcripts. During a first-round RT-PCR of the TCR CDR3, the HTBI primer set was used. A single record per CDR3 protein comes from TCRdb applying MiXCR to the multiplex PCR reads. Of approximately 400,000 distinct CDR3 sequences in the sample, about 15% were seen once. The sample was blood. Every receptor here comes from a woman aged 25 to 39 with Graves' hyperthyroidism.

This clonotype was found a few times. This CDR3 reads CASSLRLSRYNEQFF. Here the CDR3 DNA reads TGTGCCAGCAGCTTAAGACTATCTAGGTACAATGAGCAGTTCTTC. This chain connects TRBV7-3 to TRBJ2-1; D possibly corresponds to TRBD2 (5 bases). Germline V gene data show CDR1 as SGHTA and CDR2 as FQGTGA. This CDR3 spans 15 amino acids. V was clipped by 1 base and J by 4 bases, with 11 bases between them.

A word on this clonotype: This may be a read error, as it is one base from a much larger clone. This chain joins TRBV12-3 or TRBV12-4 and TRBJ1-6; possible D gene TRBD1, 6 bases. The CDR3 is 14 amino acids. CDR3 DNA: TGTGCCACCAGTTTTCAAGGGGGGAATCCACCCCTCCACTTT. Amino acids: CATSFQGGNPPLHF.

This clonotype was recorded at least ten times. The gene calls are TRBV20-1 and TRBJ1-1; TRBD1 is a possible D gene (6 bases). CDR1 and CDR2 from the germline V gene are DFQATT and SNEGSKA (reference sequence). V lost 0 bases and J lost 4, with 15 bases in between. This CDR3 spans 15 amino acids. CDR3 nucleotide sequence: TGCAGTGCTAGAGATTACGGGGGCGTGAGCACTGAAGCTTTCTTT. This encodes CSARDYGGVSTEAFF.

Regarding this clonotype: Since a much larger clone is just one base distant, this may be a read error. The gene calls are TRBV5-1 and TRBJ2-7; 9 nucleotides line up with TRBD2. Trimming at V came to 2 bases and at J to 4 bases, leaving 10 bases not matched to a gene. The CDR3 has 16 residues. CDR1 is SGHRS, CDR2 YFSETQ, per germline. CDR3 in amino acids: CASSFGYSGSGYEQYF. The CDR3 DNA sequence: TGCGCCAGCAGCTTTGGTTATAGCGGGAGTGGGTACGAGCAGTACTTC.

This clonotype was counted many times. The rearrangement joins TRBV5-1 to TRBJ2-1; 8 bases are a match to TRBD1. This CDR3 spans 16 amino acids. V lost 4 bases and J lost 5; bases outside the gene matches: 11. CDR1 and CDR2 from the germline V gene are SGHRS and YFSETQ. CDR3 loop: CASSPGQGEFHNEQFF. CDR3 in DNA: TGCGCCAGCAGCCCCGGACAGGGAGAGTTCCACAATGAGCAGTTCTTC. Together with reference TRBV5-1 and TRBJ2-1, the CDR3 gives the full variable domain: KAGVTQTPRYLIKTRGQQVTLSCSPISGHRSVSWYQQTPGQGLQFLFEYFSETQRNKGNFPGRFSGRQFSNSRSEMNVSTLELGDSALYLCASSPGQGEFHNEQFFGPGTRLTVL.

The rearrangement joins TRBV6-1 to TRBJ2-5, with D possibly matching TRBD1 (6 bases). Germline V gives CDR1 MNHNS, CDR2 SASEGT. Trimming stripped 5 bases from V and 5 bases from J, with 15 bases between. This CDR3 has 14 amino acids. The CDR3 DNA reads TGTGCCAGCAGTCACCGTAGGGGGAGTGAGACCCAGTACTTC. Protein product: CASSHRRGSETQYF.

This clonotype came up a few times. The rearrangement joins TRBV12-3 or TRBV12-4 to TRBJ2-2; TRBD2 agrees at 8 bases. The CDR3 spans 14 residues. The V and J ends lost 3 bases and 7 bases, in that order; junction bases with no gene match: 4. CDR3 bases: TGTGCCAGCAGTTTGGTGGGACTAGGCGGGGAGCTGTTTTTT. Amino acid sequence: CASSLVGLGGELFF.

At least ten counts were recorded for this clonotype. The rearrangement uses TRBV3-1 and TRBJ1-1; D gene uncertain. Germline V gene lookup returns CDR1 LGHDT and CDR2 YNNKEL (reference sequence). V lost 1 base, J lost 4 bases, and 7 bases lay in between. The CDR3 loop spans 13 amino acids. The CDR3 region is CASSQVRGTEAFF. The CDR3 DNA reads TGTGCCAGCAGCCAAGTCAGAGGCACTGAAGCTTTCTTT.

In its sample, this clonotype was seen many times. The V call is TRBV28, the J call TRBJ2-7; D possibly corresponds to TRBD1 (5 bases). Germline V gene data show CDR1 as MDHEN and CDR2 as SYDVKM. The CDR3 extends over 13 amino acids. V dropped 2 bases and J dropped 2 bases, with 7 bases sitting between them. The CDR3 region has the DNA TGTGCCAGCAGTTTACAGGGCCCCTACGAGCAGTACTTC. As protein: CASSLQGPYEQYF.

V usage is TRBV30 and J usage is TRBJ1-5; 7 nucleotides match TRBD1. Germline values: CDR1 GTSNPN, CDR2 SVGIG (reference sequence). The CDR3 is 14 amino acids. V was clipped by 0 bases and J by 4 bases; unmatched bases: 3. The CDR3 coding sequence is TGTGCCTGGAGTGTATCAGGGGGGAATCAGCCCCAGCATTTT. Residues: CAWSVSGGNQPQHF.

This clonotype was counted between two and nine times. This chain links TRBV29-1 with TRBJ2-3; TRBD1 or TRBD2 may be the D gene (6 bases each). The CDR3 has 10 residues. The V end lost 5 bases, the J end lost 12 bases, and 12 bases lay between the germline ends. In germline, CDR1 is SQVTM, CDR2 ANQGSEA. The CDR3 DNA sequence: TGCAGCGTTCGCAGGGGAGGTCAGTATTTT. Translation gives CSVRRGGQYF.

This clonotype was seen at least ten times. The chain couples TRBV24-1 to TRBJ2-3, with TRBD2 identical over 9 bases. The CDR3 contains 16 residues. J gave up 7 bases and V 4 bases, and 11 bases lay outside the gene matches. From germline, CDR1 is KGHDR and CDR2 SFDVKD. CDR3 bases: TGTGCCACCAGTGACCTCCCGGGACTAGCCACGTATACGCAGTATTTT. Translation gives CATSDLPGLATYTQYF.

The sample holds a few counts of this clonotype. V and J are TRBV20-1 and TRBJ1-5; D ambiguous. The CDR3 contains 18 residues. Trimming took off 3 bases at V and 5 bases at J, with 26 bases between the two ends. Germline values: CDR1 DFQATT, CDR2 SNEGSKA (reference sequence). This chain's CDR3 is CSASGVNTPGRIHQPQHF. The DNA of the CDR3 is TGCAGTGCTAGTGGGGTTAATACTCCGGGAAGGATCCATCAGCCCCAGCATTTT.

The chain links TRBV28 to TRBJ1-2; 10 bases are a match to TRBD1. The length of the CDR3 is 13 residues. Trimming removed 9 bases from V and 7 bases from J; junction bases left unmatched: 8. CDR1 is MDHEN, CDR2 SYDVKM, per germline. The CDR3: CASLTGGASGYTF. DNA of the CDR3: TGTGCCAGTCTGACAGGGGGCGCGAGTGGCTACACCTTC.

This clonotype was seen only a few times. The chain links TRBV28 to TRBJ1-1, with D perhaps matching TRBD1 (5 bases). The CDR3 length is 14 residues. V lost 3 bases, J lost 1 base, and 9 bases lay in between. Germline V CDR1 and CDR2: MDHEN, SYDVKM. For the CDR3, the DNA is TGTGCCAGCAGTTTCAGAGGGACGAACACTGAAGCTTTCTTT. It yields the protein CASSFRGTNTEAFF.

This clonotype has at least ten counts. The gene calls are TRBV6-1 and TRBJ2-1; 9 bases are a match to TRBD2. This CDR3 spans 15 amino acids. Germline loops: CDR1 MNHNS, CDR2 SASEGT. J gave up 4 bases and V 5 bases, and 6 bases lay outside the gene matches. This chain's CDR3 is CASSRLAEPYNEQFF. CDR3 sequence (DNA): TGTGCCAGCAGTAGACTAGCGGAACCGTACAATGAGCAGTTCTTC.

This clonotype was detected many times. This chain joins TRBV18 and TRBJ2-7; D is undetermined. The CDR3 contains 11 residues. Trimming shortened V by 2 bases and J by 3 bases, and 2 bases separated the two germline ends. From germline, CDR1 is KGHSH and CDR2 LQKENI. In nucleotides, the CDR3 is TGTGCCAGCTCACCAGACTACGAGCAGTACTTC. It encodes CASSPDYEQYF.

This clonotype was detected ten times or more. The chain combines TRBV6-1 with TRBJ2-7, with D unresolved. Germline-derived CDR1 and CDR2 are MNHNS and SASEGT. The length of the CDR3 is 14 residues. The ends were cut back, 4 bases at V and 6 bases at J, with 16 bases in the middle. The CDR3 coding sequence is TGTGCCAGCAGTGTTGGTCATTACGGCCCCGAGCAGTACTTC. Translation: CASSVGHYGPEQYF.

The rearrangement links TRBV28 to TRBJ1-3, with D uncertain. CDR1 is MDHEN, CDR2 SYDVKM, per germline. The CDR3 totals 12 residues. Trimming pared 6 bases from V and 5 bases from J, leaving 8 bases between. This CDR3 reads CASREGRNTIYF. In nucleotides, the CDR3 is TGTGCCAGCAGGGAAGGGCGAAACACCATATATTTT. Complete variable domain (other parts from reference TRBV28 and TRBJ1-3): DVKVTQSSRYLVKRTGEKVFLECVQDMDHENMFWYRQDPGLGLRLIYFSYDVKMKEKGDIPEGYSVSREKKERFSLILESASTNQTSMYLCASREGRNTIYFGEGSWLTVV.

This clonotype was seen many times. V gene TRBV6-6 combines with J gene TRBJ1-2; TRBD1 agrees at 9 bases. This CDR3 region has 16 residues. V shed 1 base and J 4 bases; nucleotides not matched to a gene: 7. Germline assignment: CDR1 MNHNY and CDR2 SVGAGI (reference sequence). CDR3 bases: TGTGCCAGCAGTTACTTTACATCGGGACAGGGCTATGGCTACACCTTC. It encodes CASSYFTSGQGYGYTF.

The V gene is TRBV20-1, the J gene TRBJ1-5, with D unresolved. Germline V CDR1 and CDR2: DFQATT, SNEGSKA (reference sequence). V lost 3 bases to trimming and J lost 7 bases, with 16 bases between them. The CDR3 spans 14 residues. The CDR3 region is CSASGGRLTQPQHF. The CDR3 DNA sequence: TGCAGTGCTAGCGGCGGTCGACTGACGCAGCCCCAGCATTTT.

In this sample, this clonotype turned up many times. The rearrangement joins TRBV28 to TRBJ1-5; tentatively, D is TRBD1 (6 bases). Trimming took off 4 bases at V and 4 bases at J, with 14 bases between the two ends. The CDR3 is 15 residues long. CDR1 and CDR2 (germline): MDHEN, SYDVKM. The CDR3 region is CASSSIRGPNQPQHF. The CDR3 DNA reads TGTGCCAGCAGTTCAATCAGGGGTCCGAATCAGCCCCAGCATTTT.